The 30 T cell receptor beta chains reported below all come from one sample, sequenced in a study of OX40 agonist ivuxolimab in advanced cancers. Sequencing was performed with immunoSEQ multiplex PCR; in TCRdb, only in-frame clones are kept and a portion is missing. The table includes 77,000 or so clones, about 87% detected once. Sequenced material: CD4+ or CD8+ T cells sorted from blood, taken in a trial of the OX40 agonist ivuxolimab. The receptors derive from an adult with an advanced solid tumor such as melanoma, head and neck, liver or kidney cancer.

This chain uses TRBV5-4 with TRBJ1-1; TRBD1 matches 7 bases. Germline V gene lookup returns CDR1 SGHNT and CDR2 YYREEE (reference sequence). There are 16 residues in the CDR3. The junction had 11 bases not matched to a gene; V was cut back by 4 bases and J by 2 bases. The CDR3 nucleotides are TGTGCCAGCAGCGAAGGCCCGGGACAGATTAACACTGAAGCTTTCTTT. Its protein is CASSEGPGQINTEAFF.

V is TRBV5-6 and J is TRBJ2-7, with 9 bases aligning to TRBD2. In germline, CDR1 is SGHDT, CDR2 YYEEEE. The CDR3 spans 14 residues. The J segment lost 6 bases and the V segment lost 0 bases, leaving 4 bases of the junction unmatched. In DNA form, the CDR3 reads TGTGCCAGCAGCTTGGGCACAGCGGGGGGCGAGCAGTACTTC. Protein product: CASSLGTAGGEQYF. Based on the CDR3 plus reference TRBV5-6 and TRBJ2-7, the full variable domain is DAGVTQSPTHLIKTRGQQVTLRCSPKSGHDTVSWYQQALGQGPQFIFQYYEEEERQRGNFPDRFSGHQFPNYSSELNVNALLLGDSALYLCASSLGTAGGEQYFGPGTRLTVT.

For the CDR3, the DNA is TGTGCCTGGAGTCTTTCAATTGAGCCGAGGGGGGCTAACTATGGCTACACCTTC. It codes for CAWSLSIEPRGANYGYTF. The V and J genes are TRBV30 and TRBJ1-2; D is possibly TRBD1 (6 bases). CDR3 length: 18 residues. Germline V gives CDR1 GTSNPN, CDR2 SVGIG (reference sequence). Trimming left V 2 bases short and J 0 bases short, with 22 bases between. Combining the CDR3 with reference TRBV30 and TRBJ1-2 gives the whole variable domain SQTIHQWPATLVQPVGSPLSLECTVEGTSNPNLYWYRQAAGRGLQLLFYSVGIGQISSEVPQNLSASRPQDRQFILSSKKLLLSDSGFYLCAWSLSIEPRGANYGYTFGSGTRLTVV.

This chain connects TRBV4-2 to TRBJ2-2, with TRBD2 matching over 7 bases. The CDR3 length is 16 residues. Germline CDR1 and CDR2: LGHNA and YNFKEQ. V was clipped by 6 bases and J by 5 bases; unmatched bases: 12. The CDR3 DNA sequence: TGTGCCAGCAGTTCCCGGACAAGGGGACTAACCGGGGAGCTGTTTTTT. Protein: CASSSRTRGLTGELFF.

This clone has only one observation. This sequence joins TRBV30 and TRBJ2-3, with a weak D call TRBD2 (7 bases). The CDR3 has 14 residues. Trimming removed 3 bases at V and 3 bases at J, with 13 bases between. Per the germline V gene, CDR1 is GTSNPN and CDR2 is SVGIG (reference sequence). The CDR3 nucleotides are TGTGCCTGGAGCCCGGGGGGCGGAACAGATACGCAGTATTTT. Protein sequence: CAWSPGGGTDTQYF.

V gene TRBV5-1 combines with J gene TRBJ1-1, with D hard to call. The germline V gene has CDR1 SGHRS and CDR2 YFSETQ. Trimming took 5 bases from V and 1 from J, leaving 12 bases between them. This CDR3 is 14 amino acids long. The CDR3 region has the DNA TGCGCCAGCAGTAGCCGTGGAGGGAACACTGAAGCTTTCTTT. Encoded protein: CASSSRGGNTEAFF.

The chain joins TRBV14 to TRBJ1-3; TRBD1 might be the D (5 bases). The germline gives CDR1 SGHDN, CDR2 FVKESK. V lost 3 bases, J lost 0 bases, and 9 bases lay in between. The CDR3 consists of 15 residues. Here the CDR3 reads CASSHGTISGNTIYF. The CDR3 nucleotides read TGTGCCAGCAGCCACGGGACGATCTCTGGAAACACCATATATTTT.

The genes are TRBV11-2 and TRBJ2-5; 7 nucleotides match TRBD2. V lost 5 bases to trimming and J lost 5 bases; unmatched junction nucleotides: 11. CDR1 is SGHAT and CDR2 is FQNNGV in the germline V gene. This CDR3 has 15 residues. Here the CDR3 DNA reads TGTGCCAGCAGCCCCGGATCTTGGGAGGGGGAGACCCAGTACTTC. Its protein is CASSPGSWEGETQYF.

The rearrangement uses TRBV5-1 and TRBJ1-2; 8 bases line up with TRBD1. The CDR3 has 17 residues. The trim removed 0 bases at V and 2 bases at J, leaving 9 bases unmatched. The germline gives CDR1 SGHRS, CDR2 YFSETQ. The chain's CDR3 is CASSLDTTGGNNYGYTF. CDR3 coding DNA: TGCGCCAGCAGCTTGGATACTACAGGGGGAAACAACTATGGCTACACCTTC.

This chain uses TRBV30 with TRBJ1-4, with D perhaps matching TRBD1 (5 bases). The CDR3 runs to 14 residues. The germline CDR1 and CDR2 sequences are GTSNPN and SVGIG (reference sequence). Trimming took off 5 bases at V and 2 bases at J, with 12 bases between the two ends. The CDR3 spells CAWSVGTTNEKLFF. The CDR3 DNA sequence: TGTGCCTGGTCCGTGGGGACGACTAATGAAAAACTGTTTTTT.

The chain joins TRBV30 to TRBJ2-5; TRBD1 agrees at 9 bases. From germline, CDR1 is GTSNPN and CDR2 SVGIG (reference sequence). The CDR3 is 15 residues long. The V gene end was trimmed by 0 bases and the J gene end by 4 bases; junction bases not matched to a gene: 6. The CDR3 nucleotides are TGTGCCTGGAGTGTAAGGGGGACAGGGTCAGAGACCCAGTACTTC. Protein sequence: CAWSVRGTGSETQYF.

The chain recombines TRBV6-6 with TRBJ1-1, with D maybe TRBD1 (6 bases). This CDR3 contains 13 residues. The V gene lost 10 bases and the J gene lost 3 bases, with 15 bases spanning the gap. Per the germline V gene, CDR1 is MNHNY and CDR2 is SVGAGI (reference sequence). DNA for the CDR3: TGTGCCACCCTAAAGGGGGGCCACACTGAAGCTTTCTTT. It specifies CATLKGGHTEAFF.

The rearrangement joins TRBV5-3 to TRBJ1-1; a possible D gene is TRBD1 (5 bases). TRBV5-3 counts as an open reading frame of uncertain function. This CDR3 is built from 13 residues. The ends were cut back, 3 bases at V and 11 bases at J, with 17 bases in the middle. The CDR3, as DNA: TGTGCCAGAAGCTACCGGGACGTATTTGATGCTTTCTTT. Translation gives CARSYRDVFDAFF.

The chain links TRBV19 to TRBJ1-5; TRBD1 is a possible D gene (6 bases). The CDR3 loop spans 18 amino acids. The V end lost 4 bases, the J end lost 7 bases, and 26 bases lay between the germline ends. Germline V gene lookup returns CDR1 LNHDA and CDR2 SQIVND (reference sequence). CDR3 nucleotide sequence: TGTGCCAGTAGTACCCTTCCCGGGACAATACTTCGAGAACAGCCCCAGCATTTT. Translation: CASSTLPGTILREQPQHF. The variable domain in full, with the rest retrieved from reference TRBV19 and TRBJ1-5, is DGGITQSPKYLFRKEGQNVTLSCEQNLNHDAMYWYRQDPGQGLRLIYYSQIVNDFQKGDIAEGYSVSREKKESFPLTVTSAQKNPTAFYLCASSTLPGTILREQPQHFGDGTRLSIL.

This chain uses TRBV6-5 with TRBJ2-5; D unresolved. The germline V gene has CDR1 MNHEY and CDR2 SVGAGI. Trimming shortened V by 4 bases and J by 2 bases, and 8 bases separated the two germline ends. The CDR3 extends over 13 amino acids. CDR3 sequence reads: CASSFTVQETQYF. CDR3 nucleotide sequence: TGTGCCAGCAGTTTCACGGTTCAAGAGACCCAGTACTTC.

This rearrangement joins TRBV18 to TRBJ2-7, with 7 bases identical to TRBD2. V shed 2 bases and J 4 bases; nucleotides not matched to a gene: 11. The CDR3 totals 16 residues. CDR1 KGHSH and CDR2 LQKENI come from the germline V gene. CDR3 nucleotide sequence: TGTGCCAGCTCACCAGAGCTTCGCGGGAGAAAGTACGAGCAGTACTTC. Residues: CASSPELRGRKYEQYF.

J is TRBJ1-5 and V is TRBV19; TRBD1 matches 9 bases. Germline V lookup: CDR1 LNHDA, CDR2 SQIVND (reference sequence). Losses at the gene ends were 7 bases for V and 1 base for J; bases not matched to a gene: 5. The CDR3 runs 15 residues. DNA of the CDR3: TGTGCCAGTAAATGGGACAGGGCCAGCAATCAGCCCCAGCATTTT. It specifies CASKWDRASNQPQHF.

This chain joins TRBV28 and TRBJ1-5; tentative D call: TRBD1 (5 bases). The V end was cut by 5 bases, the J end by 2 bases, with 13 bases between. Germline V CDR1 and CDR2: MDHEN, SYDVKM. The CDR3 has 15 amino acids. Here the CDR3 DNA reads TGTGCCAGCAGTAACGCAGGGTCCGGCAATCAGCCCCAGCATTTT. It yields the protein CASSNAGSGNQPQHF.

This chain connects TRBV15 to TRBJ2-7; D is possibly TRBD1 (6 bases). There are 14 residues in the CDR3. The V gene's germline CDR1 is LNHNV and CDR2 YYDKDF (reference sequence). Trimming pared 0 bases from V and 2 bases from J, leaving 8 bases between. CDR3 bases: TGTGCCACCAGCAGAGATCGGACAGCCTACGAGCAGTACTTC. It encodes CATSRDRTAYEQYF.

The chain has TRBV2 and TRBJ1-2; D call uncertain. Trimming left V 3 bases short and J 6 bases short, with 8 bases between. The CDR3 spans 12 residues. Germline V lookup: CDR1 SNHLY, CDR2 FYNNEI. The CDR3 reads CASSDYGNGYTF. The DNA of the CDR3 is TGTGCCAGCAGTGACTATGGTAATGGCTACACCTTC.

V and J are TRBV7-3 and TRBJ2-3; perhaps TRBD1 as D (6 bases). CDR3 length: 13 amino acids. In germline, CDR1 is SGHTA, CDR2 FQGTGA. V was trimmed by 5 bases and J by 5 bases, leaving 11 bases between them. The CDR3: CASSDQGRDTQYF. CDR3 nucleotide sequence: TGTGCCAGCAGCGATCAGGGGAGAGATACGCAGTATTTT.

This clone was seen a handful of times. This chain links TRBV9 with TRBJ1-2, with D tentatively TRBD1 (5 bases). CDR1 is SGDLS and CDR2 is YYNGEE in the germline V gene. The V end was cut by 0 bases, the J end by 0 bases, with 12 bases between. This CDR3 comprises 16 residues. The CDR3 loop reads CASSVDQGLANYGYTF. CDR3 coding DNA: TGTGCCAGCAGCGTAGACCAGGGCCTAGCTAACTATGGCTACACCTTC.

The V call is TRBV5-1, the J call TRBJ1-1; D is unresolved. Germline V CDR1 and CDR2: SGHRS, YFSETQ. V lost 0 bases and J lost 1, with 7 bases in between. CDR3 length equals 14 residues. This CDR3 reads CASSLGPPNTEAFF. CDR3 nucleotide sequence: TGCGCCAGCAGCTTGGGACCGCCGAACACTGAAGCTTTCTTT.

This clone was detected only once. The rearrangement links TRBV5-1 to TRBJ1-1; D remains ambiguous. V was shortened by 0 bases and J by 3 bases, with 9 bases between the two germline ends. In germline, CDR1 is SGHRS, CDR2 YFSETQ. The length of the CDR3 is 14 residues. In DNA, the CDR3 is TGCGCCAGCAGCTTGGCCCTCAGAGACACTGAAGCTTTCTTT. It translates to CASSLALRDTEAFF.

V is TRBV30 and J is TRBJ1-3, with a weak D call TRBD1 (5 bases). Germline V gene sequence: CDR1 GTSNPN, CDR2 SVGIG (reference sequence). CDR3 length equals 13 residues. V shed 3 bases and J shed 1 base, with 7 bases lying between them. The CDR3 bases are TGTGCCTGGAGCAGGGATTCTGGAAACACCATATATTTT. Amino acids: CAWSRDSGNTIYF.

This sequence joins TRBV4-1 and TRBJ1-4; 7 bases agree with TRBD1. Germline-derived CDR1 and CDR2 are MGHRA and YSYEKL. Losses at the gene ends were 5 bases for V and 17 bases for J; bases not matched to a gene: 11. CDR3 length: 12 residues. The chain's CDR3 is CASSFPGTAPFF. The CDR3 DNA reads as TGCGCCAGCAGCTTTCCCGGGACAGCGCCTTTTTTT.

V is TRBV18 and J is TRBJ2-1, with 7 bases identical to TRBD1. The junction had 13 bases not matched to a gene; V was cut back by 4 bases and J by 1 base. The germline CDR1 and CDR2 sequences are KGHSH and LQKENI. The CDR3 loop spans 18 amino acids. CDR3 in amino acids: CASSQFQGEGQSYNEQFF. CDR3 coding DNA: TGTGCCAGCTCACAGTTCCAGGGGGAAGGTCAATCCTACAATGAGCAGTTCTTC.

The chain links TRBV14 to TRBJ2-7; D is unresolved. With 1 base removed from V and 9 bases from J, the gap between germline ends came to 7 bases. Germline V CDR1 and CDR2: SGHDN, FVKESK. There are 11 residues in the CDR3. The CDR3 DNA follows: TGTGCCAGCAGCCAAGGACCCATGCAGTACTTC. Translation gives CASSQGPMQYF.

The chain joins TRBV18 to TRBJ2-2; 10 bases line up with TRBD2. Germline CDR1 is KGHSH and CDR2 is LQKENI. This CDR3 has 18 amino acids. The trim removed 4 bases at V and 0 bases at J, leaving 8 bases unmatched. CDR3 sequence (DNA): TGTGCCAGCTCACGAGCGATAACTAGCGGGGCGAACACCGGGGAGCTGTTTTTT. This sequence encodes CASSRAITSGANTGELFF.

V is TRBV5-1 and J is TRBJ1-6; 7 nucleotides agree with TRBD1. There are 17 residues in the CDR3. Trimming removed 0 bases from V and 6 bases from J; junction bases left unmatched: 9. Germline loops: CDR1 SGHRS, CDR2 YFSETQ. The CDR3 loop is CASSLEGARMRNSPLHF. In DNA, the CDR3 is TGCGCCAGCAGCTTGGAGGGGGCAAGGATGCGTAATTCACCCCTCCACTTT.